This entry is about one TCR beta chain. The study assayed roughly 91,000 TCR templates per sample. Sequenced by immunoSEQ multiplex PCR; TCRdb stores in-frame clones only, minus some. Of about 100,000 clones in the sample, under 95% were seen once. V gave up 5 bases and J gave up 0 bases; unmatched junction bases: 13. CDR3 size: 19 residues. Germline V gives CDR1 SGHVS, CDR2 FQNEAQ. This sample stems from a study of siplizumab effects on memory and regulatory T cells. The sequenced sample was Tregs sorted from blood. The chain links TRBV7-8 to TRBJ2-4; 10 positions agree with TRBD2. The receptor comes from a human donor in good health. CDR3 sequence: CASSVGGLAGDIAKNIQYF. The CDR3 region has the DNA TGTGCCAGCAGCGTAGGGGGGCTAGCGGGAGACATAGCCAAAAACATTCAGTACTTC.